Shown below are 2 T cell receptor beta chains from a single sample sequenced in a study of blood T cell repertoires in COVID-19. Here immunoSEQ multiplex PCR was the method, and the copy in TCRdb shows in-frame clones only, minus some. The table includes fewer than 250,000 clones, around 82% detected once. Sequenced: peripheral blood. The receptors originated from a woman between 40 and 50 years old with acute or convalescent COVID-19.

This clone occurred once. In nucleotides, the CDR3 is TGTGCCAGGTGCTCAGGGGCCATTGAAGCTTTCTTT. This translates into CARCSGAIEAFF. This chain connects TRBV6-4 to TRBJ1-1, with TRBD1 as a possible D gene (6 bases). V was trimmed by 9 bases and J by 7 bases, leaving 15 bases between them. The CDR3 consists of 12 residues. Germline CDR1 and CDR2: MRHNA and SNTAGT.

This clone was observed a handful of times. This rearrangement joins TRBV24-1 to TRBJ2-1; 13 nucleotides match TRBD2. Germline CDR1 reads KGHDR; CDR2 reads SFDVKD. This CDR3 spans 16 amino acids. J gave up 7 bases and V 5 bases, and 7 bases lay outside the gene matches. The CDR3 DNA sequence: TGTGCCACCAGTGCACGGACGACTAGCGGGGGGAATGAGCAGTTCTTC. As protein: CATSARTTSGGNEQFF.